Listed below are T cell receptor beta chains from one sample, sequenced in a study of blood T cell repertoires in COVID-19. The repertoire was sequenced with immunoSEQ multiplex PCR; TCRdb's copy has only in-frame clones and lacks some. The table records 15,000 to 20,000 clones, 75% to 95% of them present only once. Sample: peripheral blood. These receptor sequences come from a human donor in a cohort sampled during active COVID-19. CDR3s include the opening cysteine and the closing phenylalanine or tryptophan. D genes are given only for firm matches. Clone size appears in some rows only: once, few, many, or a class for an expanded clone.

j_gene	v_gene	abundance	d_gene	CDR3nt	CDR3aa
TRBJ1-2	TRBV4-1	few	NA	TGCGCCAGCAGCCAACCACATAGGCTTGGAGAAGCTAACTATGGCTACACCTTC	CASSQPHRLGEANYGYTF
TRBJ1-3	TRBV18	NA	NA	TGTGCCAGCTCAGTGACAGGTGCCGAATCTGGAAACACCATATATTTT	CASSVTGAESGNTIYF
TRBJ1-2	TRBV5-1	few	NA	TGCGCCAGCAGCCCGGAAGGACAGCTTAACTATGGCTACACCTTC	CASSPEGQLNYGYTF
TRBJ1-5	TRBV6-5	NA	NA	TGTGCCAGCAGGGGTAGGGACAATCAACCCCAGCATTTT	CASRGRDNQPQHF
TRBJ2-7	TRBV11-2	NA	TRBD1	TGTGCCAGCAGCTCGGGACAGGGACGGTACTTC	CASSSGQGRYF
TRBJ2-6	TRBV9	NA	TRBD1	TGTGCCAGCAGCGTAGAGGGACAGATCTCTGGGGCCAACGTCCTGACTTTC	CASSVEGQISGANVLTF
TRBJ2-3	TRBV5-1	NA	NA	TGCGCCAGCAGCTTTGGACAGTCCACAGATACGCAGTATTTT	CASSFGQSTDTQYF
TRBJ2-7	TRBV15	NA	NA	TGTGCCACCAGCTCTAAGTCGTCGGGAAGCTCCTACGAGCAGTACTTC	CATSSKSSGSSYEQYF
TRBJ2-3	TRBV27	NA	TRBD1	TGTGCCAGCAGTCCCGGACAGGGGGGCACAGATACGCAGTATTTT	CASSPGQGGTDTQYF
TRBJ2-3	TRBV5-1	NA	NA	TGCGCCAGCAGCGCCGACACAGGGAAAGCAGATACGCAGTATTTT	CASSADTGKADTQYF
TRBJ2-7	TRBV20-1	NA	TRBD2	TGCAGTGCTAGTGGACTAGCGGGGGGGGTCCACCGCGAGCAGTACTTC	CSASGLAGGVHREQYF
TRBJ2-3	TRBV10-2	NA	NA	TGCGCCAGCAGGGACTCTAGGTACCGTGGAGATACGCAGTATTTT	CASRDSRYRGDTQYF
TRBJ1-2	TRBV7-8	NA	NA	TGTGCCAGCAGCTTAGCGGCGACTGACGGGGCTAACTATGGCTACACCTTC	CASSLAATDGANYGYTF
TRBJ2-7	TRBV6-2/TRBV6-3	once	TRBD1	TGTGCCAGCAGTTGGGGACAGGGGGGAACGGTCTACGAGCAGTACTTC	CASSWGQGGTVYEQYF
TRBJ1-3	TRBV19	NA	NA	TGTGCCAGTGCCACCACGGGCAGATCTAAGGGGAACACCATATATTTT	CASATTGRSKGNTIYF
TRBJ1-2	TRBV18	NA	TRBD1	TGTGCCAGCTCACCTCAGGGGGCGTCCGATGGCTACACCTTC	CASSPQGASDGYTF
TRBJ2-2	TRBV2	NA	TRBD2	TGTGCCAGCAGTGATGGACTAGCGGGGGGTACCGGGGAGCTGTTTTTT	CASSDGLAGGTGELFF
TRBJ2-7	TRBV9	NA	NA	TGTGCCAGCAGCGTCTGGGACACGACCTACGAGCAGTACTTC	CASSVWDTTYEQYF
TRBJ1-2	TRBV7-8	NA	TRBD1	TGTGCCAGCAGCTTAGGGACAGGGGAGGGTGGCTACACCTTC	CASSLGTGEGGYTF
TRBJ2-3	TRBV6-5	once	TRBD1	TGTGCCAGCAGACAGGGGCAGGGAACAGATACGCAGTATTTT	CASRQGQGTDTQYF
TRBJ1-1	TRBV9	NA	NA	TGTGCCAGCAGCGTAGTAGGGGCCACTCCCCTGTTGAACACTGAAGCTTTCTTT	CASSVVGATPLLNTEAFF
TRBJ2-7	TRBV4-3	NA	NA	TGCGCCAGCAGCCAAGATTTAGGGGGACCCTACGAGCAGTACTTC	CASSQDLGGPYEQYF